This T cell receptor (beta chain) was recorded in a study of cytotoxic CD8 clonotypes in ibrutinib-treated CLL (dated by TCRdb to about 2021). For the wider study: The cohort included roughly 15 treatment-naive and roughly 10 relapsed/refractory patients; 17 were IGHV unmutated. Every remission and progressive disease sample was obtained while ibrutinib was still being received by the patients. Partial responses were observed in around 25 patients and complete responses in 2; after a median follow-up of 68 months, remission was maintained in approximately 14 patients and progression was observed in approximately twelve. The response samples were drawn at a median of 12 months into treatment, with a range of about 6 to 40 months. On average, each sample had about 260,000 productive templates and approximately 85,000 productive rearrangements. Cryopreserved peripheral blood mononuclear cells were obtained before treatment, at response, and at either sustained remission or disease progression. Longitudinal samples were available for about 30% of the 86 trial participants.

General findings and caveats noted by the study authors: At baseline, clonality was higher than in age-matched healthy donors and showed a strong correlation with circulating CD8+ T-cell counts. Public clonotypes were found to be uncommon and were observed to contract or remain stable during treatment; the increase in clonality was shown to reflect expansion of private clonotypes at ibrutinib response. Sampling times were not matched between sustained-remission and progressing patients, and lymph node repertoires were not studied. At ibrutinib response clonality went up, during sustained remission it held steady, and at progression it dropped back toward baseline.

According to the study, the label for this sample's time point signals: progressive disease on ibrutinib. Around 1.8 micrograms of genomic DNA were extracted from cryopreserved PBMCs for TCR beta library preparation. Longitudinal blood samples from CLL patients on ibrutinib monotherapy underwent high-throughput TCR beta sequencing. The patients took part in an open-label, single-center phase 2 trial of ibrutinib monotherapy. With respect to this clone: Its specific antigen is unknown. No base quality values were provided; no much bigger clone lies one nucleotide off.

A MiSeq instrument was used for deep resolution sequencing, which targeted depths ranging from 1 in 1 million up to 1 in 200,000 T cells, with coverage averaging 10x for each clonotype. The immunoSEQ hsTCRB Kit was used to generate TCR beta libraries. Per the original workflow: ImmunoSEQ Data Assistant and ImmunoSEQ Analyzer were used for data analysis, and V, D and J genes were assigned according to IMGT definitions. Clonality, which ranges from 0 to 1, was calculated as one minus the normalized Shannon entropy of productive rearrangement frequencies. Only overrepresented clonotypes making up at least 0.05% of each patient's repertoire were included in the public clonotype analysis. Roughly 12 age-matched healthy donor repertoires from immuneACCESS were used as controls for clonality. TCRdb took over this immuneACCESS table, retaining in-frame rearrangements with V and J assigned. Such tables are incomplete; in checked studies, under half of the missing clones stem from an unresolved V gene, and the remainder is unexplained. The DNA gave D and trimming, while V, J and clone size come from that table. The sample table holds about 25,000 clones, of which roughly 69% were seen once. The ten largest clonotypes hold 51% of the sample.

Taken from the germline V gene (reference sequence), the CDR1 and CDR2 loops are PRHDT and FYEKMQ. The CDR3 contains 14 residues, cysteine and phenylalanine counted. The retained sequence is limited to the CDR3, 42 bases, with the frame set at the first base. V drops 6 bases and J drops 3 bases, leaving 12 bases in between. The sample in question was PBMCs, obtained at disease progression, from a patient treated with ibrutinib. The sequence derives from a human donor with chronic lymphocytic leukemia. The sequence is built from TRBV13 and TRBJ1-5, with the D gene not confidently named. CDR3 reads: CASSGRAVNQPQHF. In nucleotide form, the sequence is TGTGCCAGCAGTGGGAGGGCGGTCAATCAGCCCCAGCATTTT.